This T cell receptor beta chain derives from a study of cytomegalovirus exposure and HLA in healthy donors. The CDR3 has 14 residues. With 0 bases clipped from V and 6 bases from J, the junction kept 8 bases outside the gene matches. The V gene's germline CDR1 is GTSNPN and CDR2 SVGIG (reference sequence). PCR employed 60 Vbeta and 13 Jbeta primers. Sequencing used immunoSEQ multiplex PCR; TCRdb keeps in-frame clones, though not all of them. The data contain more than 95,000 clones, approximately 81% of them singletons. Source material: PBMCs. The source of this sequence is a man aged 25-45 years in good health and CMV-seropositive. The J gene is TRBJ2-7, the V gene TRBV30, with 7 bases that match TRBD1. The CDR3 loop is CAWSVPRGWGEQYF. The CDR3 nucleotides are TGTGCCTGGAGTGTACCCAGGGGGTGGGGCGAGCAGTACTTC.